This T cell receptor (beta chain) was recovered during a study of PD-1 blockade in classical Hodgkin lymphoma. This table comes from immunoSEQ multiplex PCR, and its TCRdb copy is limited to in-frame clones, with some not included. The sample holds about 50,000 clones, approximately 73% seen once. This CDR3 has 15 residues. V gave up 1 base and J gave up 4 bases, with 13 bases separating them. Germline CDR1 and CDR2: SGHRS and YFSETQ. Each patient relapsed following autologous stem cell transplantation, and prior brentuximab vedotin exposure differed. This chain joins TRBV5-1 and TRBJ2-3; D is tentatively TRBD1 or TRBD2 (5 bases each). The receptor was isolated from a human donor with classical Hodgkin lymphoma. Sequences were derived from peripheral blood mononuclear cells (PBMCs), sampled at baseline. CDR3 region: CASSLQGLGADTQYF. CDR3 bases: TGCGCCAGCAGCTTGCAGGGATTGGGGGCAGATACGCAGTATTTT.